The 18 T cell receptor beta chains reported below all come from one sample, sequenced in a study of cytomegalovirus exposure and HLA in healthy donors. PCR employed 60 Vbeta and 13 Jbeta primers. Assay used: immunoSEQ multiplex PCR; TCRdb lists only in-frame clones, some missing. The sample lists some 180,000 clones, 87% occurring once. The sample was PBMCs. The receptors were sampled from a girl in the first two years of life in good health and CMV-seronegative.

The chain employs TRBV30 and TRBJ2-2; D may be TRBD2 (7 bases). CDR3 length: 14 residues. Germline lookup yields CDR1 GTSNPN and CDR2 SVGIG (reference sequence). The ends were cut back, 7 bases at V and 5 bases at J, with 17 bases in the middle. The CDR3 loop reads CAYLGGTQTGELFF. The CDR3 DNA sequence: TGTGCCTATCTGGGAGGGACACAAACCGGGGAGCTGTTTTTT.

The chain combines TRBV11-1 with TRBJ1-2; unclear D gene. V lost 3 bases and J 4 bases, leaving 24 bases between the germline ends. CDR1 is SGHAT, CDR2 FQDESV, per germline (reference sequence). The CDR3 covers 18 residues. In DNA form, the CDR3 reads TGTGCCAGCAGCTTGGAGCCCTTGGAAAGAGGGCTGGGCTATGGCTACACCTTC. It translates to CASSLEPLERGLGYGYTF.

The gene calls are TRBV4-1 and TRBJ2-5; 7 bases align to TRBD2. This CDR3 spans 15 amino acids. The V gene's germline CDR1 is MGHRA and CDR2 YSYEKL. Trimming cost V 1 base and J 2 bases; bases outside gene matches: 4. CDR3 DNA: TGCGCCAGCAGCCAAGGATGGGGGGGACAAGAGACCCAGTACTTC. It specifies CASSQGWGGQETQYF.

This clone was counted a single time. Relative to the germline gene, one junction end is altered; a read error may explain this. The J gene is TRBJ2-7, the V gene TRBV7-2; no clear D. Germline CDR1 SGHTA, CDR2 FQGNSA. The CDR3 is 11 residues long. The CDR3 region is CASTLGGEQYF. Here the CDR3 DNA reads TGTGCCAGCACCTTAGGCGGCGAGCAGTACTTC.

This clone was seen a handful of times. The chain employs TRBV29-1 and TRBJ2-5, with TRBD1 matching over 8 bases. With 7 bases clipped from V and 5 bases from J, the junction kept 6 bases outside the gene matches. In germline, CDR1 is SQVTM, CDR2 ANQGSEA. The CDR3 length is 12 residues. The CDR3 protein is CSAGQGGETQYF. The CDR3 DNA follows: TGCAGCGCCGGACAGGGCGGCGAGACCCAGTACTTC.

This clone was observed a single time. The chain couples TRBV25-1 to TRBJ2-3, with 9 nucleotides matching TRBD2. Germline V lookup: CDR1 MGHDK, CDR2 SYGVNS. The CDR3 length is 16 residues. V dropped 6 bases and J dropped 1; count of bases not matched to a gene: 8. DNA for the CDR3: TGTGCCAGCAGCGGACCGACTAGCGGAGGCACAGATACGCAGTATTTT. Translated: CASSGPTSGGTDTQYF.

The chain carries TRBV7-6 and TRBJ1-5, with a tentative D call TRBD1 (5 bases). The CDR3 has 16 amino acids. The V end lost 10 bases, the J end lost 1 base, and 20 bases lay between the germline ends. Germline values: CDR1 SGHVS, CDR2 FNYEAQ. Written as DNA, the CDR3 is TGTGCCACTCCATACGACAGCCTAAGGAGCAATCAGCCCCAGCATTTT. As protein: CATPYDSLRSNQPQHF.

The genes are TRBV7-2 and TRBJ2-7; tentatively, D is TRBD2 (6 bases). Germline CDR1 reads SGHTA; CDR2 reads FQGNSA. CDR3 length equals 14 residues. V was cut by 7 bases and J by 5 bases, with 18 bases left in between. The DNA of the CDR3 is TGTGCCAGCACCCCCGGGGGTGAGACAGACGAGCAGTACTTC. Its protein is CASTPGGETDEQYF.

The rearrangement joins TRBV4-1 to TRBJ1-3; D gene uncertain. CDR1 MGHRA and CDR2 YSYEKL come from the germline V gene. CDR3 size: 15 residues. Trimming cost V 1 base and J 0 bases, with 7 bases left between them. The CDR3 sequence: CASSQVGDSGNTIYF. The CDR3 DNA is TGCGCCAGCAGCCAAGTTGGAGACTCTGGAAACACCATATATTTT.

Of note for this clone: A junction boundary mismatches the germline segment, possibly from a read error. V and J are TRBV7-7 and TRBJ1-2; TRBD1 matches 8 bases. The CDR3 is 17 amino acids. Germline CDR1 is SSHAT and CDR2 is FNYEAQ (reference sequence). This chain's CDR3 is CASSSNLLTGDYYGYTF. The DNA of the CDR3 is TGTGCTAGCAGCTCGAACCTCCTGACAGGGGATTACTATGGCTACACCTTC.

The chain is built from TRBV5-4 and TRBJ2-5, with a tentative D call TRBD2 (6 bases). V was clipped by 4 bases and J by 11 bases, with 24 bases between them. This CDR3 comprises 15 residues. The germline V gene encodes CDR1 SGHNT and CDR2 YYREEE (reference sequence). The CDR3 sequence is CASSRTGTHLRGQYF. CDR3 bases: TGTGCCAGCAGCCGCACGGGGACTCACCTACGAGGACAGTACTTC.

This chain links TRBV5-6 with TRBJ2-5, with 7 bases fitting TRBD1. This CDR3 has 16 residues. Per germline, CDR1 SGHDT and CDR2 YYEEEE. Unmatched junction bases numbered 10, after V lost 0 bases and J lost 5 bases. The CDR3: CASSLVGATGKETQYF. CDR3 nucleotides: TGTGCCAGCAGCTTGGTCGGGGCGACAGGGAAGGAGACCCAGTACTTC.

The rearrangement joins TRBV27 to TRBJ2-7, with D tentatively TRBD2 (5 bases). Germline V lookup: CDR1 MNHEY, CDR2 SMNVEV (reference sequence). There are 13 residues in the CDR3. The V end was cut by 8 bases, the J end by 0 bases, with 11 bases between. This CDR3 is CASSPRASYEQYF. CDR3 nucleotide sequence: TGTGCCAGCTCCCCGCGGGCCTCCTACGAGCAGTACTTC.

This chain joins TRBV7-5 and TRBJ1-1; TRBD1 is the table's D call and was not checked against the DNA. TRBV7-5 is annotated as a pseudogene. The CDR3 has 17 residues. CDR3 in amino acids: CVRSLVGTGRMNTEAFF. DNA of the CDR3: TGTGTCAGAAGCTTAGTGGGGACAGGGCGCATGAACACTGAAGCTTTCTTT.

This chain uses TRBV2 with TRBJ1-1; TRBD1 agrees at 7 bases. Germline CDR1 SNHLY, CDR2 FYNNEI. The V gene end was trimmed by 5 bases and the J gene end by 5 bases; junction bases not matched to a gene: 5. The CDR3 totals 13 residues. The CDR3 spells CASSYQGETEAFF. The CDR3 DNA reads as TGTGCCAGCAGTTACCAGGGGGAGACTGAAGCTTTCTTT.

The V gene is TRBV19, the J gene TRBJ2-3; 12 nucleotides line up with TRBD2. Unmatched junction bases numbered 2, after V lost 2 bases and J lost 2 bases. Germline V gene sequence: CDR1 LNHDA, CDR2 SQIVND (reference sequence). The CDR3 loop spans 16 amino acids. The CDR3: CASSILAGGNTDTQYF. For the CDR3, the DNA is TGTGCCAGTAGTATACTAGCGGGAGGGAACACAGATACGCAGTATTTT. Filled out from reference TRBV19 and TRBJ2-3, the complete variable domain reads DGGITQSPKYLFRKEGQNVTLSCEQNLNHDAMYWYRQDPGQGLRLIYYSQIVNDFQKGDIAEGYSVSREKKESFPLTVTSAQKNPTAFYLCASSILAGGNTDTQYFGPGTRLTVL.

V usage is TRBV5-6 and J usage is TRBJ1-4, with D uncertain. Per germline, CDR1 SGHDT and CDR2 YYEEEE. V was cut by 2 bases and J by 5 bases, with 13 bases left in between. This CDR3 comprises 15 residues. The CDR3 loop reads CASSLLDSWNEKLFF. The CDR3 nucleotides are TGTGCCAGCAGCTTATTGGACTCTTGGAATGAAAAACTGTTTTTT. Together with reference TRBV5-6 and TRBJ1-4, the CDR3 gives the full variable domain: DAGVTQSPTHLIKTRGQQVTLRCSPKSGHDTVSWYQQALGQGPQFIFQYYEEEERQRGNFPDRFSGHQFPNYSSELNVNALLLGDSALYLCASSLLDSWNEKLFFGSGTQLSVL.

This clone occurred once. The V gene is TRBV19, the J gene TRBJ2-7, with 8 bases fitting TRBD1. Germline V gene lookup returns CDR1 LNHDA and CDR2 SQIVND (reference sequence). The CDR3 spans 12 residues. Germline trimming cut 8 bases from V and 2 bases from J; bases unmatched to any gene: 2. Written as DNA, the CDR3 is TGTGCCAGTGGACAGGGAACCTACGAGCAGTACTTC. It codes for CASGQGTYEQYF.